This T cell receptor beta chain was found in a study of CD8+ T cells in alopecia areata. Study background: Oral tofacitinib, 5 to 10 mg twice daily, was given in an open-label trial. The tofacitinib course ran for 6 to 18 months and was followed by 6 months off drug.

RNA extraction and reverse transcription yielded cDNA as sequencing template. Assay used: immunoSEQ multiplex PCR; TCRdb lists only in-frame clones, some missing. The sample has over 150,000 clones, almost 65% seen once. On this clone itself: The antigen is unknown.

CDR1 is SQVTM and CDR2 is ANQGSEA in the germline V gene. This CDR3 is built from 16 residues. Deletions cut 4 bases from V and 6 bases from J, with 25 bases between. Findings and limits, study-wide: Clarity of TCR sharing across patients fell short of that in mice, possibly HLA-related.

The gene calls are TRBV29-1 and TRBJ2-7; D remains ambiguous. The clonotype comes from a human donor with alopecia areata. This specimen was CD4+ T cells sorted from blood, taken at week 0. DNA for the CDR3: TGCAGCGTTGCGCCCCTCCAGTCTGCCCGGTTTAGCGAGCAGTACTTC. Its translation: CSVAPLQSARFSEQYF.